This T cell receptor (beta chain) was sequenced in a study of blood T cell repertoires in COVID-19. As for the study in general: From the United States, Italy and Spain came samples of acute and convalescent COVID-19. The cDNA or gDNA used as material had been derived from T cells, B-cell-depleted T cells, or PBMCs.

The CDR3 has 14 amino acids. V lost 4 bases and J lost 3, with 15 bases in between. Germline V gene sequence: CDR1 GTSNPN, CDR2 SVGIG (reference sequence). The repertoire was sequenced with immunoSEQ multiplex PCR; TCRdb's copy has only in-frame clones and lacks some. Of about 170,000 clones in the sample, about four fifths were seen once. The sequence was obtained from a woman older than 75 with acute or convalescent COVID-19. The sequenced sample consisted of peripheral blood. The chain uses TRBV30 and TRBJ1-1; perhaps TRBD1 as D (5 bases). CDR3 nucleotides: TGTGCCTGGACCTACCTGGGCAGGGACACTGAAGCTTTCTTT. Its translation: CAWTYLGRDTEAFF.